The entry below describes one TCR beta chain. This sample was included in a study of blood T cell repertoires in COVID-19. Looking at the study overall: Italy, Spain and the United States were the sources of the convalescent and acute COVID-19 samples. Sources were T cells, B-cell-depleted T cells, or PBMCs; the material itself was cDNA or gDNA.

V was clipped by 6 bases and J by 5 bases, with 17 bases between them. The CDR3 extends over 15 amino acids. Germline assignment: CDR1 MNHEY and CDR2 SVGAGI. In the original workflow: Estimation of nucleated cell counts relied on the amplification of reference gene primers. Measured with immunoSEQ multiplex PCR; TCRdb has only the in-frame clones, and not every one. D and trimming come from the DNA, and the V and J calls and clone size come from that table. The table includes roughly 110,000 clones, 85% detected once. Sequenced input: peripheral blood. This receptor was obtained from a human donor in a cohort sampled during active COVID-19. The chain has TRBV6-5 and TRBJ1-5; TRBD1 might be the D (6 bases). The CDR3 sequence: CASSLLGGTDQPQHF. The CDR3, as DNA: TGTGCCAGCAGCCTCCTTGGGGGCACAGATCAGCCCCAGCATTTT.